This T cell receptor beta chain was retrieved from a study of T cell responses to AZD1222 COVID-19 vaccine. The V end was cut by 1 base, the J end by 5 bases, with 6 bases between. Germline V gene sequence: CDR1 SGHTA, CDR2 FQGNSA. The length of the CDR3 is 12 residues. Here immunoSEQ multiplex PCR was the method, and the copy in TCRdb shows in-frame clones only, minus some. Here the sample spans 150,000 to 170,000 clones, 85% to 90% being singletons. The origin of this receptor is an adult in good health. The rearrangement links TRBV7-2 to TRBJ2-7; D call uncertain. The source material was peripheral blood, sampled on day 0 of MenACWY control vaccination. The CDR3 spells CASSLGPNEQYF. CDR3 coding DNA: TGTGCCAGCAGCTTAGGGCCGAACGAGCAGTACTTC.